This T cell receptor beta chain was captured by sequencing in a study of response to subunit inactivated influenza vaccine. Each CDR3 protein is one row after TCRdb ran MiXCR on the RT-PCR reads. The sample has more than 500,000 distinct CDR3 sequences; about 11% are singletons. The data were also submitted as part of a second study, on T cells expressing NK-cell markers. That work states: The TCR beta cDNA came from 5'RACE template switching with UMIs. Cells sorted as CD3+CD56+NKG2C+, CD3+CD56+NKG2C- and CD3+CD56-NKG2C+ T cells supplied the TCR beta repertoires. The dominant NKG2C+ clonotypes represented roughly 1.0-7.5% of CD8+ T cells in six donors.

The source material was PBMCs from blood, sampled on the day of vaccination. The sequence came from a man aged 50-60 years who received an inactivated influenza vaccine.

CDR3 sequence reads: CAIRKSTGELFF. The CDR3 region has the DNA TGTGCCATCAGAAAAAGCACCGGGGAGCTGTTTTTT. The chain joins TRBV10-3 to TRBJ2-2, with D unclear. This CDR3 region has 12 residues. CDR1 is ENHRY and CDR2 is SYGVKD in the germline V gene. V gave up 6 bases and J gave up 4 bases, with 6 bases separating them.